This entry features one T cell receptor beta chain sequence. Antigen unknown. Profiling relied on immunoSEQ multiplex PCR, and the TCRdb table lists in-frame clones only, not all of them. The sample carries 100,000 or so clones, 85% to 95% recorded once. CDR1 and CDR2 (germline): SQVTM, ANQGSEA. The CDR3 is 14 amino acids. Trimming left V 6 bases short and J 3 bases short, with 17 bases between. These data originate in a study of siplizumab effects on memory and regulatory T cells. General study findings and limits: The mapping of alloreactive clones to unstimulated subsets covered only a minor fraction of them. Roughly 80-97% of proliferating CD4+ or CD8+ clones defied assignment to a naive or memory phenotype.

This receptor was obtained from a human donor in good health. This chain joins TRBV29-1 and TRBJ1-1, with a possible D match to TRBD1 (5 bases). Sequenced input: CD4+ T cells sorted from blood. The CDR3 DNA reads TGCAGCGTGGGCAGGGCGACTACGGACACTGAAGCTTTCTTT. It specifies CSVGRATTDTEAFF.